The 4 T cell receptor beta chains below were found in one sample sequenced in a study of blood T cell repertoires in COVID-19. Here immunoSEQ multiplex PCR was the method, and the copy in TCRdb shows in-frame clones only, minus some. The sample consists of about 260,000 clones, 88% of them appearing once. Input material: peripheral blood. These receptors all stem from a man aged 60 to 69 who had recovered from COVID-19.

V is TRBV7-3 and J is TRBJ2-1, with D unresolved. Trimming shortened V by 4 bases and J by 9 bases, and 10 bases separated the two germline ends. The CDR3 runs 12 residues. Germline V lookup: CDR1 SGHTA, CDR2 FQGTGA. CDR3 loop: CASSSYLGEQFF. DNA of the CDR3: TGTGCCAGCAGCTCCTACCTTGGTGAGCAGTTCTTC.

The chain joins TRBV19 to TRBJ2-3, with 15 nucleotides matching TRBD2. The V gene's germline CDR1 is LNHDA and CDR2 SQIVND (reference sequence). The CDR3 has 18 amino acids. The J segment lost 3 bases and the V segment lost 5 bases, leaving 9 bases of the junction unmatched. CDR3 sequence: CASSPRTSGGAITDTQYF. The CDR3 bases are TGTGCCAGTAGTCCAAGGACTAGCGGGGGGGCAATTACAGATACGCAGTATTTT.

This chain connects TRBV18 to TRBJ1-2, with 10 positions matching TRBD1. This CDR3 contains 14 residues. CDR1 is KGHSH, CDR2 LQKENI, per germline. Trimming took 3 bases from V and 5 from J; bases not matched to a gene: 3. CDR3 sequence (DNA): TGTGCCAGCTCACCCGAGGACAGGGGGTATGGCTACACCTTC. Protein sequence: CASSPEDRGYGYTF.

V is TRBV5-1 and J is TRBJ2-1, with D tentatively TRBD2 (6 bases). The length of the CDR3 is 15 residues. V lost 4 bases and J 0 bases, leaving 11 bases between the germline ends. Germline assignment: CDR1 SGHRS and CDR2 YFSETQ. CDR3 sequence: CASSPGLSSYNEQFF. CDR3 sequence (DNA): TGCGCCAGCAGCCCGGGACTCAGCTCCTACAATGAGCAGTTCTTC.